The 20 T cell receptor beta chains below all came from one sample that was sequenced in a study of T cells expressing NK-cell markers. TCRdb reanalyzed the 5' RACE reads and collapses them to one entry per CDR3 protein, without DNA. The sample features about 260,000 distinct CDR3 sequences, with about 4.2% in its top ten. Sequencing was carried out using blood T cells: a sorted CD56 or NKG2C T cell subset, CD4+ or CD8+ T cells, or bulk PBMC T cells (not recorded which). The source of these receptors is a woman aged 18-70 years in good health.

The V call is TRBV18, the J call TRBJ1-3. The CDR3 totals 15 residues. Germline CDR1 KGHSH, CDR2 LQKENI. CDR3 region: CASSPGRSSGNTIYF.

This sequence joins TRBV12-3 or TRBV12-4 and TRBJ2-7; TCRdb reports TRBD1, a call that lacks DNA to check it against. This CDR3 is 14 amino acids long. Here the CDR3 reads CASSFLAPNGEQYF.

CDR3 in amino acids: CASSLTSGGQETQYF. J is TRBJ2-5 and V is TRBV28; TCRdb reports TRBD2, a call that lacks DNA to check it against. The CDR3 has 15 residues. CDR1 MDHEN and CDR2 SYDVKM come from the germline V gene.

The V gene is TRBV4-2, the J gene TRBJ2-3; there is no DNA to check the TCRdb D call of TRBD2. CDR3 length: 15 amino acids. CDR1 is LGHNA and CDR2 is YNFKEQ in the germline V gene. This CDR3 reads CASSQDPAGEIPQYF.

The chain carries TRBV20-1 and TRBJ2-2. This CDR3 is 17 amino acids long. Germline V CDR1 and CDR2: DFQATT, SNEGSKA (reference sequence). This CDR3 is CSARDPSGKTNTGELFF.

This chain uses TRBV12-3 or TRBV12-4 with TRBJ1-5. This CDR3 comprises 15 residues. The CDR3 reads CASSFSRGLNQPQHF.

The chain uses TRBV7-3 and TRBJ2-1; TCRdb outputs TRBD2, but without DNA this stays unchecked. Germline V gene lookup returns CDR1 SGHTA and CDR2 FQGTGA. The CDR3 totals 13 residues. This chain's CDR3 is CASSPAELGEQFF.

V is TRBV7-2 and J is TRBJ1-2; the D gene TCRdb calls, TRBD1, cannot be checked with no DNA. Per the germline V gene, CDR1 is SGHTA and CDR2 is FQGNSA. This CDR3 is 15 amino acids long. CDR3 sequence: CASSPRQGPTYGYTF. Together with reference TRBV7-2 and TRBJ1-2, the CDR3 gives the full variable domain: GAGVSQSPSNKVTEKGKDVELRCDPISGHTALYWYRQSLGQGLEFLIYFQGNSAPDKSGLPSDRFSAERTGGSVSTLTIQRTQQEDSAVYLCASSPRQGPTYGYTFGSGTRLTVV.

V gene TRBV29-1 combines with J gene TRBJ2-1; TCRdb names TRBD2, which stays unverified in the absence of DNA. This CDR3 has 15 amino acids. CDR1 and CDR2 (germline): SQVTM, ANQGSEA. The CDR3 protein is CSVLGGGGAYNEQFF.

The chain employs TRBV7-6 and TRBJ2-2. CDR3 size: 16 residues. CDR1 is SGHVS and CDR2 is FNYEAQ in the germline V gene. The CDR3 is CASSFSGNANTGELFF.

This chain links TRBV14 with TRBJ2-5; TCRdb selects TRBD1, and the lack of DNA leaves this call unchecked. Looked up from germline, CDR1 is SGHDN and CDR2 is FVKESK. CDR3 size: 15 residues. CDR3 amino acids: CASSTPGQGAETQYF.

The chain is built from TRBV12-3 or TRBV12-4 and TRBJ2-6. The CDR3 runs 15 residues. CDR3 protein: CASSSEDSGANVLTF.

The CDR3 sequence is CASIGQGAKNIQYF. V is TRBV6-2 or TRBV6-3 and J is TRBJ2-4; TCRdb lists TRBD1, though no DNA is available to test this call. This CDR3 comprises 14 residues. CDR1 and CDR2 (germline): MNHEY, SVGEGT.

The rearrangement uses TRBV7-2 and TRBJ2-6; the TCRdb D gene call, TRBD2, has no DNA to confirm it. Germline V CDR1 and CDR2: SGHTA, FQGNSA. This CDR3 has 16 residues. This CDR3 is CASSYTVLSGANVLTF.

The chain carries TRBV20-1 and TRBJ2-2; no DNA is available, so the TRBD2 call from TCRdb remains unchecked. Looked up from germline, CDR1 is DFQATT and CDR2 is SNEGSKA (reference sequence). The CDR3 has 14 amino acids. The CDR3 loop reads CSASGPSGTGELFF.

J is TRBJ2-1 and V is TRBV5-1; without DNA, the TCRdb call of TRBD1 cannot be checked. CDR3 length equals 12 residues. CDR1 is SGHRS and CDR2 is YFSETQ in the germline V gene. This chain's CDR3 is CASSTRDREQFF.

The chain uses TRBV29-1 and TRBJ1-2. The CDR3 sequence is 11 residues long. Germline assignment: CDR1 SQVTM and CDR2 ANQGSEA. The CDR3 sequence: CSLNSGGGYTF.

V gene TRBV7-2 combines with J gene TRBJ1-1. Germline loops: CDR1 SGHTA, CDR2 FQGNSA. The CDR3 is 15 residues long. CDR3 region: CASSLDSGRYTEAFF.

The J gene is TRBJ2-1, the V gene TRBV7-2; lacking DNA, the TRBD2 call made by TCRdb goes unchecked. CDR1 and CDR2 from the germline V gene are SGHTA and FQGNSA. There are 14 residues in the CDR3. The CDR3 loop reads CATSTGTSYNEQFF.

The CDR3 here is CASSQVTSFNEQFF. The chain couples TRBV14 to TRBJ2-1; the D call of TRBD2 rests on TCRdb alone, since no DNA is present to check it. The CDR3 covers 14 residues. The germline V gene has CDR1 SGHDN and CDR2 FVKESK.